This T cell receptor (beta chain) was identified in a study of regulatory T cells. Autoimmunity was present in every CD3G-deficient patient, worse in two. Patients aged 2 to 39 years had fewer naive and more memory CD4+ and CD8+ T cells. CD4+ T cells were divided by sorting: CD25-high CD127-low Tregs, CD25-low CD127-high conventional cells. Whole-study findings and limits: In patients, unique TRB V-J pairs were restricted and V/J usage skewed, especially in Tregs. Hydrophobic residues at CDR3 positions 6 and 7 were enriched in conventional CD4+ T cells of CD3G-deficient patients.

Amplification used 52 TRBV primers and 13 TRBJ primers. Data came from immunoSEQ multiplex PCR; TCRdb stores just in-frame clones and leaves some out. Among more than 25,000 clones listed, 85% to 95% were seen once. As for this clone: What it binds is not known.

The sequence derives from a person aged 18 to 35 with CD3G deficiency. The sequencing input was conventional CD4+ T cells sorted from blood.

Here the CDR3 DNA reads TGTGCCAGTAGTATAGTCTGGCGGGGCCCGACGGGGACCCAGTACTTC. Protein: CASSIVWRGPTGTQYF. The rearrangement joins TRBV19 to TRBJ2-5; D perhaps matches TRBD2 (6 bases). The length of the CDR3 is 16 residues. The V end was cut by 1 base, the J end by 7 bases, with 19 bases between. Germline CDR1 reads LNHDA; CDR2 reads SQIVND (reference sequence).